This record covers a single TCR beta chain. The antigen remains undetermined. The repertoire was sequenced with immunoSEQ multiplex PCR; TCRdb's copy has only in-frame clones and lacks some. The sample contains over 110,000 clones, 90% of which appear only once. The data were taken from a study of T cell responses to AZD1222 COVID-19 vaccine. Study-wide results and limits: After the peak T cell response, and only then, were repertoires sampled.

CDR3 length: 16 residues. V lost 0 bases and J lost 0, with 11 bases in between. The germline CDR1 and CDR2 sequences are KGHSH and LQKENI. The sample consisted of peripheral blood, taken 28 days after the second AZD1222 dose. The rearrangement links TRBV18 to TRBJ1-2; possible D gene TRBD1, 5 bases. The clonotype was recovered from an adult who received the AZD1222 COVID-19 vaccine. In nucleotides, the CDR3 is TGTGCCAGCTCACCACCGGGGCAGGAAGCTAACTATGGCTACACCTTC. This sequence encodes CASSPPGQEANYGYTF.